One and the same sample provided the 18 T cell receptor beta chains below, sequenced in a study of cytomegalovirus exposure and HLA in healthy donors. In the PCR, 60 Vbeta and 13 Jbeta primers were used. Data came from immunoSEQ multiplex PCR; TCRdb stores just in-frame clones and leaves some out. The sample yields 150,000 to 200,000 clones, about 79% seen once. Sequenced material: PBMCs. These receptors originate from a woman aged 45-59 years in good health and CMV-seronegative.

This chain links TRBV30 with TRBJ1-5; tentative D call: TRBD1 (6 bases). Trimming pared 0 bases from V and 6 bases from J, leaving 12 bases between. Per the germline V gene, CDR1 is GTSNPN and CDR2 is SVGIG (reference sequence). This CDR3 is built from 14 residues. The CDR3 DNA reads as TGTGCCTGGAGTGTAGAGGGGGGGCCTCAGCCCCAGCATTTT. Its protein is CAWSVEGGPQPQHF.

The genes are TRBV19 and TRBJ2-3; the match to TRBD2 covers 11 bases. The ends lost 10 bases at V and 4 bases at J; junction bases unmatched: 7. The CDR3 contains 14 residues. Germline-derived CDR1 and CDR2 are LNHDA and SQIVND (reference sequence). The CDR3 reads CATLAGGRADTQYF. In nucleotides, the CDR3 is TGTGCCACTTTAGCGGGGGGGCGAGCAGATACGCAGTATTTT.

The V call is TRBV4-3, the J call TRBJ2-1; 11 bases are a match to TRBD1. Unmatched junction bases numbered 4, after V lost 1 base and J lost 8 bases. The CDR3 consists of 15 residues. Germline CDR1 reads LGHNA; CDR2 reads YSLEER. The CDR3 sequence: CASSQGTGGRDEQFF. The CDR3 nucleotides read TGCGCCAGCAGCCAAGGGACAGGGGGCAGGGATGAGCAGTTCTTC.

This rearrangement joins TRBV2 to TRBJ1-4, with 7 positions matching TRBD1. J lost 6 bases, V lost 8 bases, and 9 bases had no gene match. The length of the CDR3 is 14 residues. The germline CDR1 and CDR2 sequences are SNHLY and FYNNEI. The CDR3 DNA follows: TGTGCCAGCTTAAACAGGGGAAGGGATGAAAAACTGTTTTTT. Translated, it gives CASLNRGRDEKLFF.

V and J are TRBV6-5 and TRBJ2-7; 14 bases are a match to TRBD2. The trim removed 6 bases at V and 9 bases at J, leaving 7 bases unmatched. This CDR3 is 14 amino acids long. Germline CDR1 is MNHEY and CDR2 is SVGAGI. Here the CDR3 reads CASRSGTSGGGQYF. CDR3 DNA: TGTGCCAGCAGATCAGGGACTAGCGGGGGTGGGCAGTACTTC.

The chain links TRBV27 to TRBJ2-7; 8 positions agree with TRBD2. Trimming at V came to 2 bases and at J to 7 bases, leaving 10 bases not matched to a gene. CDR1 is MNHEY, CDR2 SMNVEV, per germline (reference sequence). The CDR3 has 15 residues. The CDR3 DNA is TGTGCCAGCAGTTTACAGTCAGCGGGAGTTCGGGAGCAGTACTTC. As protein: CASSLQSAGVREQYF.

V gene TRBV10-3 combines with J gene TRBJ2-7; TRBD2 matches 8 bases. CDR1 and CDR2 from the germline V gene are ENHRY and SYGVKD. Losses at the gene ends were 8 bases for V and 5 bases for J; bases not matched to a gene: 11. CDR3 length: 14 amino acids. CDR3 nucleotides: TGTGCCATCCGGGAGGGCCTTACCCTGGACGAGCAGTACTTC. Amino acid sequence: CAIREGLTLDEQYF.

The chain carries TRBV2 and TRBJ2-7; maybe TRBD1 (6 bases). This CDR3 contains 16 residues. Germline V lookup: CDR1 SNHLY, CDR2 FYNNEI. Between the trimmed V and J ends, which lost 4 bases and 2 bases, there was a span of 18 bases. The CDR3 reads CASSVPRGERTYEQYF. In DNA form, the CDR3 reads TGTGCCAGCAGTGTACCCAGGGGAGAACGGACCTACGAGCAGTACTTC.

The CDR3 region is CASTNRASGNTIYF. The CDR3 DNA is TGTGCCAGCACCAACAGAGCCTCTGGAAACACCATATATTTT. The rearrangement links TRBV11-2 to TRBJ1-3; D is unclear. The CDR3 is made up of 14 amino acids. In germline, CDR1 is SGHAT, CDR2 FQNNGV. V lost 7 bases and J lost 0, with 10 bases in between. The whole variable domain, filled in from reference TRBV11-2 and TRBJ1-3, reads EAGVAQSPRYKIIEKRQSVAFWCNPISGHATLYWYQQILGQGPKLLIQFQNNGVVDDSQLPKDRFSAERLKGVDSTLKIQPAKLEDSAVYLCASTNRASGNTIYFGEGSWLTVV.

The J gene is TRBJ2-7, the V gene TRBV5-8, with D possibly being TRBD2 (7 bases). Trimming pared 4 bases from V and 6 bases from J, leaving 20 bases between. This CDR3 region has 15 residues. Germline-derived CDR1 and CDR2 are SGHTS and YDEGEE. As DNA, the CDR3 is TGTGCCAGCAGCATCGACAGGTGGGGCGGGGGCGAGCAGTACTTC. This sequence encodes CASSIDRWGGGEQYF.

This clone is a singleton in its sample. A read error may produce the germline difference seen at one junction end. V gene TRBV7-9 combines with J gene TRBJ1-5; TRBD1 might be the D (6 bases). This CDR3 has 14 residues. Per germline, CDR1 SEHNR and CDR2 FQNEAQ (reference sequence). The DNA of the CDR3 is TGTTCCAGCAGCCCCGACAGGAGCAATCAGCCCCAGCATTTT. Amino acid sequence: CSSSPDRSNQPQHF. Complete variable domain (other parts from reference TRBV7-9 and TRBJ1-5): DTGVSQNPRHKITKRGQNVTFRCDPISEHNRLYWYRQTLGQGPEFLTYFQNEAQLEKSRLLSDRFSAERPKGSFSTLEIQRTEQGDSAMYLCSSSPDRSNQPQHFGDGTRLSIL.

V gene TRBV30 combines with J gene TRBJ2-2; the D gene is possibly TRBD1 (6 bases). Looked up from germline, CDR1 is GTSNPN and CDR2 is SVGIG (reference sequence). The V end was cut by 2 bases, the J end by 6 bases, with 10 bases between. CDR3 size: 13 residues. As DNA, the CDR3 is TGTGCCTGGAGTAAGGGGGACCCCGGGGAGCTGTTTTTT. This translates into CAWSKGDPGELFF. Variable domain in full (rest from reference TRBV30 and TRBJ2-2): SQTIHQWPATLVQPVGSPLSLECTVEGTSNPNLYWYRQAAGRGLQLLFYSVGIGQISSEVPQNLSASRPQDRQFILSSKKLLLSDSGFYLCAWSKGDPGELFFGEGSRLTVL.

The chain combines TRBV7-8 with TRBJ2-2; 8 bases are a match to TRBD2. Germline values: CDR1 SGHVS, CDR2 FQNEAQ. This CDR3 spans 15 amino acids. V was clipped by 1 base and J by 5 bases; unmatched bases: 3. Written as DNA, the CDR3 is TGTGCCAGCAGCTTAGTGGGACTAGGGACCGGGGAGCTGTTTTTT. Protein: CASSLVGLGTGELFF.

As concerns this clone: Its ends do not fully match the called genes, so a read error is possible. In the same sample, other DNA sequences code for this CDR3. The V gene is TRBV5-3, the J gene TRBJ1-6, with TRBD1 identical over 7 bases. TRBV5-3 is an ORF for which the function is uncertain. The CDR3 runs 15 residues. This CDR3 reads CARSVRQGSNSPLHF. Here the CDR3 DNA reads TGTGCCAGAAGCGTTAGACAGGGTAGTAATTCCCCCCTCCACTTT.

The chain recombines TRBV10-3 with TRBJ1-3, with 9 bases lining up with TRBD1. Germline CDR1 reads ENHRY; CDR2 reads SYGVKD. The CDR3 has 14 amino acids. The V gene end was trimmed by 8 bases and the J gene end by 0 bases; junction bases not matched to a gene: 2. Written as DNA, the CDR3 is TGTGCCATCGGACAGGGGCCCTCTGGAAACACCATATATTTT. This sequence encodes CAIGQGPSGNTIYF.

Details on this clone: An end of the junction does not agree with germline; a read error may underlie this. Additional DNA sequences in this sample encode the identical CDR3. The rearrangement joins TRBV5-6 to TRBJ1-6; the D gene is possibly TRBD1 (6 bases). Germline V gene lookup returns CDR1 SGHDT and CDR2 YYEEEE. The CDR3 loop spans 16 amino acids. CDR3 in DNA: TGTGCCAGCAGCTTAGGAGGACAGCTTGCTAATTCCCCCCTCCACTTT. Encoded protein: CASSLGGQLANSPLHF.

This chain links TRBV20-1 with TRBJ2-7; D is possibly TRBD2 (6 bases). Trimming cost V 3 bases and J 8 bases, with 11 bases left between them. Looked up from germline, CDR1 is DFQATT and CDR2 is SNEGSKA (reference sequence). The length of the CDR3 is 11 residues. The CDR3 loop is CSASGGRQQYF. CDR3 nucleotide sequence: TGCAGTGCTAGCGGGGGACGCCAGCAGTACTTC.

The V call is TRBV4-3, the J call TRBJ1-3, with 11 bases that match TRBD1. V lost 1 base to trimming and J lost 7 bases; unmatched junction nucleotides: 3. Germline V gene lookup returns CDR1 LGHNA and CDR2 YSLEER. This CDR3 has 15 amino acids. The CDR3: CASSQAGQGANTIYF. In DNA, the CDR3 is TGCGCCAGCAGCCAAGCAGGACAGGGGGCCAACACCATATATTTT.